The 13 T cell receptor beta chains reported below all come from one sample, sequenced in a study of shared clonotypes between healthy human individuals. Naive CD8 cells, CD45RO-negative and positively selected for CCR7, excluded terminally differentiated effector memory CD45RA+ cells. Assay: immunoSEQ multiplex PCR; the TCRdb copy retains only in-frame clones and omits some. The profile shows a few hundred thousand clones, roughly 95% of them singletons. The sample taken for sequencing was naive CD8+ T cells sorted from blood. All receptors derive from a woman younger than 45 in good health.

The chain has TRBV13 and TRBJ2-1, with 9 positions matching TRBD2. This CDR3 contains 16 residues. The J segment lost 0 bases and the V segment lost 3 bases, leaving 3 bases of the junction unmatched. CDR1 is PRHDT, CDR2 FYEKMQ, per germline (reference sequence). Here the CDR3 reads CASSFTSGYSYNEQFF. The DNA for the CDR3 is TGTGCCAGCAGCTTTACTAGCGGGTACTCCTACAATGAGCAGTTCTTC.

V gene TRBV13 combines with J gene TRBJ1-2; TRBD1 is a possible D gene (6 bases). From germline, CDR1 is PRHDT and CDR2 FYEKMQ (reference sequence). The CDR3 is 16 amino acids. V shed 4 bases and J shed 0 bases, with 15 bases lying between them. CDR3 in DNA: TGTGCCAGCAGCTACAGGACAGCGCTTTCTAACTATGGCTACACCTTC. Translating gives CASSYRTALSNYGYTF.

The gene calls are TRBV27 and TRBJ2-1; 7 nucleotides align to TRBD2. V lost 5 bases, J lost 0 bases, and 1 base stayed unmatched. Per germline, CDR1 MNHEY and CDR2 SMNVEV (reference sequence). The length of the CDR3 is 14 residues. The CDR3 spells CASSPSGSYNEQFF. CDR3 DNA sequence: TGTGCCAGCAGTCCTAGCGGCTCCTACAATGAGCAGTTCTTC.

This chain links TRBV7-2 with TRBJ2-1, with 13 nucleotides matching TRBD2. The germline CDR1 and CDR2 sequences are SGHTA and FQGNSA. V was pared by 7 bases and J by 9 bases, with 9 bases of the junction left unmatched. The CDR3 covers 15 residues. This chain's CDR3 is CASTVSGLAGAEQFF. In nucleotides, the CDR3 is TGTGCCAGCACCGTAAGCGGACTAGCGGGAGCTGAGCAGTTCTTC.

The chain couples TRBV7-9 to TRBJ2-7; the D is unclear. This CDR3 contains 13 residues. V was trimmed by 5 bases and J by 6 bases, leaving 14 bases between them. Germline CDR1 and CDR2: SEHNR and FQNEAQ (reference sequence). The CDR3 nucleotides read TGTGCCAGCAGCCCGAGGACGCGGTCCGAGCAGTACTTC. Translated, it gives CASSPRTRSEQYF.

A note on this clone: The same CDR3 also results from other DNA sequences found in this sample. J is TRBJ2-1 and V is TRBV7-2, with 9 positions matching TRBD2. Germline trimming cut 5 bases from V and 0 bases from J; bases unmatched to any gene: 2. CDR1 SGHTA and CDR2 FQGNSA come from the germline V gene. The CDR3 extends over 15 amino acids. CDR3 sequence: CASSLSGSSYNEQFF. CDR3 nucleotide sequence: TGTGCCAGCAGCCTTAGCGGGAGCTCCTACAATGAGCAGTTCTTC.

CDR3 sequence: CASSYGTGADTQYF. CDR3 DNA sequence: TGTGCCAGCAGCTACGGGACAGGGGCAGATACGCAGTATTTT. The chain recombines TRBV5-6 with TRBJ2-3, with 10 bases that match TRBD1. The V gene's germline CDR1 is SGHDT and CDR2 YYEEEE. CDR3 length: 14 residues. After removal of 3 bases from V and 4 bases from J, the junction contained 2 bases not matched to a gene.

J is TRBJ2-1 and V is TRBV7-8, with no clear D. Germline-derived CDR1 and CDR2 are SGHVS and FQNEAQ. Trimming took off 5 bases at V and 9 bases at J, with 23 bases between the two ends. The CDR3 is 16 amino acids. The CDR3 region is CASSLPVGMGNSEQFF. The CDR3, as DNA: TGTGCCAGCAGCCTCCCGGTTGGGATGGGGAATTCTGAGCAGTTCTTC.

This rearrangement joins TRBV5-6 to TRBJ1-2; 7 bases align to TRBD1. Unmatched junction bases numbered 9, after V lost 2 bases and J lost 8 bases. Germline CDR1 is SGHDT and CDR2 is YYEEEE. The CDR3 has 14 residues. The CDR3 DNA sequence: TGTGCCAGCAGCTTTAGTACAGGGGTAGGAGGCTACACCTTC. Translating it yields CASSFSTGVGGYTF.

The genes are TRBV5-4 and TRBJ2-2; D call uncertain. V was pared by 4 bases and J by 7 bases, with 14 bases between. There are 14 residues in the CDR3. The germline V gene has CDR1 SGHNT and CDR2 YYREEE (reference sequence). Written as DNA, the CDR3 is TGTGCCAGCAGCCATGCTACATCCGGCGGGGAGCTGTTTTTT. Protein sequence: CASSHATSGGELFF. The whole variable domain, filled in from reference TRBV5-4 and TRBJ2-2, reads ETGVTQSPTHLIKTRGQQVTLRCSSQSGHNTVSWYQQALGQGPQFIFQYYREEENGRGNFPPRFSGLQFPNYSSELNVNALELDDSALYLCASSHATSGGELFFGEGSRLTVL.

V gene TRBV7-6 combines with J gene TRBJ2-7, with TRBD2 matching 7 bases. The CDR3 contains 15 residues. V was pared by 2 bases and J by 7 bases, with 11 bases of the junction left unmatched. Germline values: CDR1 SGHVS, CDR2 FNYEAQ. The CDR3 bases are TGTGCCAGCAGCTTACAGTGGGAGGGCCTCGGGGAGCAGTACTTC. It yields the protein CASSLQWEGLGEQYF.

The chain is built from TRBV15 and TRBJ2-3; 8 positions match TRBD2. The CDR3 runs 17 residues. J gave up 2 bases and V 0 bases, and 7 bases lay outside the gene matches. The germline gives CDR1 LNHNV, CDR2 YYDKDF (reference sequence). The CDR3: CATSRETSETFTDTQYF. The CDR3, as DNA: TGTGCCACCAGCAGAGAGACTAGCGAGACTTTCACAGATACGCAGTATTTT.

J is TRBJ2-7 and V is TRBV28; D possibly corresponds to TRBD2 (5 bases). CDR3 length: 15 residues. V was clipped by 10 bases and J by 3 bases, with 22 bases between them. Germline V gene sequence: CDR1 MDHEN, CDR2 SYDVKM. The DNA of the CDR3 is TGTGCCACCGGGGAAGAGACACACTTGAGCTACGAGCAGTACTTC. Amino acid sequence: CATGEETHLSYEQYF.